This T cell receptor beta chain was retrieved from a study of radiation and T cells in renal cell carcinoma. Study details: Nephrectomy followed 15 Gy stereotactic body radiation by 4 weeks. Study observations and caveats: In blood, top tumor clones expanded by 2 weeks, shrinking by 4. Without pretreatment biopsies, baseline tumor clonotype presence was undetermined.

This sample's time point: baseline pretreatment blood. The treatment denotes: 15 Gy SBRT to primary tumor, nephrectomy 4 weeks later. Blood was sampled at baseline, 2 weeks and 4 weeks after SBRT. The germline CDR1 and CDR2 sequences are SGHTS and YDEGEE. The CDR3 extends over 15 amino acids. J lost 10 bases, V lost 3 bases, and 6 bases had no gene match. A word on this clone: Its antigen is still unknown.

Generated by immunoSEQ multiplex PCR, the TCRdb table keeps only in-frame clones and is missing some. Counted here are 100,000 or so clones, about 86% occurring once; the ten biggest clones make up approximately 8.4%. The V gene is TRBV5-8, the J gene TRBJ2-1, with TRBD2 matching 14 bases. The sequence was collected from a man aged 50-60 years with renal cell carcinoma. The sequencing here drew on blood, taken from a patient whose treatment included radiotherapy and nephrectomy. The CDR3 sequence is CASSYGTSGSGEQFF. CDR3 DNA: TGTGCCAGCAGCTACGGGACTAGCGGGAGTGGAGAGCAGTTCTTC.